The clone carrying this TCR beta chain was picked up a small number of times. Its antigen is not identified. The data originate from a study of blood T cells in healthy people across ages. Study-wide points: Comparison with aged donors showed that long-lived donors had more naive CD4+ cells and higher diversity.

Donor samples were obtained from healthy Caucasian individuals from Russia, aged about 6 to 100. The authors ran a second PCR of about 6 to 11 cycles using a sample-barcoded 5' primer and a J-beta primer mix. Every cDNA was tagged by a template-switch adaptor with 12 random nucleotides. In TCRdb, the 5' RACE reads were re-called with MiXCR into one record per CDR3 protein. The top ten hold 20% to 30% of the sample, which has 790,000 or so distinct CDR3 sequences, 56% seen once. The sequencing sample was made of blood. The source of this sequence is a middle-aged man in good health.

The CDR3 loop reads CASSAWDAHYEQYF. CDR3 sequence (DNA): TGTGCCAGCAGTGCGTGGGACGCCCACTACGAGCAGTACTTC. The V gene is TRBV28, the J gene TRBJ2-7, with D tentatively TRBD1 or TRBD2 (5 bases each). V was clipped by 5 bases and J by 3 bases, with 14 bases between them. The CDR3 contains 14 residues. Germline V lookup: CDR1 MDHEN, CDR2 SYDVKM.